Listed below are T cell receptor beta chains from one sample, sequenced in a study of T cell changes during pregnancy in multiple sclerosis. Using immunoSEQ multiplex PCR, the repertoire was profiled, and TCRdb retains in-frame clones only, with some absent. The repertoire holds around 85,000 clones, with about nine tenths as singletons. The specimen comprised PBMCs, sampled in the first trimester of pregnancy. These receptor sequences come from a female donor in good health, serving as a control in a pregnancy study. Some clones in this sample may be carry-over from other donors' samples. CDR3s include the opening cysteine and the closing phenylalanine or tryptophan. D genes are given only for firm matches. Size is omitted from some rows. Given values are once, few, many or a class for expanded clones.

CASMEGGQPQHF	TGCGCCAGCATGGAGGGAGGTCAGCCCCAGCATTTT	-	TRBV10-2	-	TRBJ1-5
CASSELRGGYEQFF	TGTGCCAGCAGTGAGCTGCGGGGGGGCTATGAGCAGTTCTTC	-	TRBV6-1	TRBD2	TRBJ2-1
CASRLGLGQGVSSGNTIYF	TGTGCCAGCCGCCTAGGTTTGGGACAGGGGGTGAGCTCTGGAAACACCATATATTTT	once	TRBV11-2	TRBD1	TRBJ1-3
CASSTYGTEENQPQHF	TGTGCCAGCAGTACATACGGGACAGAAGAAAATCAGCCCCAGCATTTT	-	TRBV28	TRBD1	TRBJ1-5
CASSEGRFGGEYQETQYF	TGTGCCAGCAGTGAAGGAAGATTTGGGGGGGAGTACCAAGAGACCCAGTACTTC	-	TRBV25-1	TRBD2	TRBJ2-5
CASSLDGDTEAFF	TGTGCCAGCAGCTTAGACGGGGACACTGAAGCTTTCTTT	-	TRBV11-2	-	TRBJ1-1
CSVSGHSYNEQFF	TGCAGCGTCTCAGGACACTCCTACAATGAGCAGTTCTTC	-	TRBV29-1	-	TRBJ2-1
CASSEGSTDTQYF	TGTGCCAGTAGTGAGGGAAGCACAGATACGCAGTATTTT	-	TRBV19	-	TRBJ2-3
CASSVGGEINSPLHF	TGTGCCAGCAGCGTAGGTGGAGAAATTAATTCACCCCTCCACTTT	few	TRBV9	-	TRBJ1-6
CASSSREAHNEQFF	TGTGCCAGCAGCTCGCGGGAGGCCCACAATGAGCAGTTCTTC	once	TRBV7-2	TRBD2	TRBJ2-1
CASSLAGTGVSETQYF	TGCGCCAGCAGCTTGGCCGGGACAGGGGTGTCAGAGACCCAGTACTTC	-	TRBV5-1	TRBD1	TRBJ2-5
CSVGSGGNTEAFF	TGCAGCGTTGGTTCGGGGGGGAACACTGAAGCTTTCTTT	once	TRBV29-1	-	TRBJ1-1
CASSKPLAGDYNEQFF	TGTGCCAGCAGCAAACCATTGGCAGGGGACTACAATGAGCAGTTCTTC	-	TRBV21-1	-	TRBJ2-1
CASSLGVETGELFF	TGTGCCAGCTCTCTAGGGGTAGAGACCGGGGAGCTGTTTTTT	-	TRBV11-3	-	TRBJ2-2
CASRELAGGNEQFF	TGTGCCAGCAGAGAACTAGCGGGCGGCAATGAGCAGTTCTTC	-	TRBV27	TRBD2	TRBJ2-1
CASSFAGEARYEQYF	TGTGCCAGCAGTTTTGCGGGGGAGGCCCGCTACGAGCAGTACTTC	-	TRBV28	TRBD2	TRBJ2-7
CSVAPQPTGAPPVYGYTF	TGCAGCGTTGCCCCACAACCGACAGGGGCCCCCCCTGTCTATGGCTACACCTTC	-	TRBV29-1	TRBD1	TRBJ1-2
CASSTLDRNTEAFF	TGCGCCAGCAGCACCCTGGACAGGAACACTGAAGCTTTCTTT	-	TRBV5-1	-	TRBJ1-1
CASSPERGTEAFF	TGTGCCAGCAGTCCGGAGCGGGGGACTGAAGCTTTCTTT	-	TRBV6-6	-	TRBJ1-1
CASSLVAGSSGNTIYF	TGTGCCAGCAGCTTAGTGGCAGGCAGCTCTGGAAACACCATATATTTT	once	TRBV7-2	-	TRBJ1-3
CSAGQIFTGELFF	TGCAGCGCCGGACAGATTTTCACCGGGGAGCTGTTTTTT	-	TRBV29-1	-	TRBJ2-2